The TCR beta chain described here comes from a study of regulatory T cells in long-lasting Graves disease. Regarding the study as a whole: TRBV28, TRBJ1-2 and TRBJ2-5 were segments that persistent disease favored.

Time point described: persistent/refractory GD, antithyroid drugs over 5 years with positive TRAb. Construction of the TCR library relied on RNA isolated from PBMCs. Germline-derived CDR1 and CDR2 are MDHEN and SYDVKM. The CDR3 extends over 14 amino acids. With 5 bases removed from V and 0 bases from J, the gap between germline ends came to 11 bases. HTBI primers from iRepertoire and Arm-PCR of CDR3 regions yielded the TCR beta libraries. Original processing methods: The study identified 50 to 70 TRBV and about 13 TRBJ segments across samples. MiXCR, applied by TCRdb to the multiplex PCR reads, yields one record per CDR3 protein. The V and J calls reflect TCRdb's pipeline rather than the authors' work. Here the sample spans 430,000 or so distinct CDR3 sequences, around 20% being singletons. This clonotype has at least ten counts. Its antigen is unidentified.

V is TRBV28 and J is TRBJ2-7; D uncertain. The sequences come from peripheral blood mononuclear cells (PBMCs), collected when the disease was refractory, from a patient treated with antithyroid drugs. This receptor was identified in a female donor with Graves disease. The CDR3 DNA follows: TGTGCCAGCAGTCCTCGGGCGATCTCCTACGAGCAGTACTTC. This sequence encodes CASSPRAISYEQYF.